This T cell receptor beta chain was found in a study of T cell responses to AZD1222 COVID-19 vaccine. As for the study in general: Second doses at about 4 or about 12 weeks were pooled. The study, taken as a whole, reports: Across the whole spike, CD4 TCRs peaked at regions 160-218 and 743-854. Spike-specific TCR depth and breadth grew after two AZD1222 doses.

V lost 5 bases and J lost 5; bases outside the gene matches: 7. CDR3 length equals 14 residues. Germline V lookup: CDR1 SGHTA, CDR2 FQGNSA. Concerning this clone: Its matching antigen is unknown.

Profiled with immunoSEQ multiplex PCR; TCRdb holds only in-frame clones, not every one. The table has about 150,000 clones, about 90% seen once. V is TRBV7-2 and J is TRBJ2-7; 9 bases fit TRBD1. Sample: peripheral blood, taken on day 0 of AZD1222 vaccination. The clonotype was recovered from an adult in good health. CDR3 DNA: TGTGCCAGCAGCCGGGACAGGGCAGGAAACGAGCAGTACTTC. Translation: CASSRDRAGNEQYF.